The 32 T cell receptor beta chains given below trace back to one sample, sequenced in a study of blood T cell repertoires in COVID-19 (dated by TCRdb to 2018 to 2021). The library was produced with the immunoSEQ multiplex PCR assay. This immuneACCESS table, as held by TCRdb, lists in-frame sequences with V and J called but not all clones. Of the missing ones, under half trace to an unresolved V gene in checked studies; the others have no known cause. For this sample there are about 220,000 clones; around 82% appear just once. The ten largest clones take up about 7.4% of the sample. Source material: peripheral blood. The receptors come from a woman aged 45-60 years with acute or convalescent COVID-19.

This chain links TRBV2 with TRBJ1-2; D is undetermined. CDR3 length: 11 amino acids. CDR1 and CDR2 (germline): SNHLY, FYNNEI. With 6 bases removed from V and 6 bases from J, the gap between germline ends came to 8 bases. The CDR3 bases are TGTGCCAGCAGGGGCGGGAATGGCTACACCTTC. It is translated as CASRGGNGYTF.

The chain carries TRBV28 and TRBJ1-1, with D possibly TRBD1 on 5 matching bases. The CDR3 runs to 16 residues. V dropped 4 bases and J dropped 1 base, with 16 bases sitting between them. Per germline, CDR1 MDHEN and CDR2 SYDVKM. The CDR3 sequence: CASSSPGFGENTEAFF. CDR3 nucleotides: TGTGCCAGCAGTTCCCCAGGGTTTGGGGAGAACACTGAAGCTTTCTTT.

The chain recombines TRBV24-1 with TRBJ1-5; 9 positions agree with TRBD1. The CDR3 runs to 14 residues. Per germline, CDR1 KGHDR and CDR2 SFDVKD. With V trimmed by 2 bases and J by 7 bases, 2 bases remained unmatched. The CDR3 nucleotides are TGTGCCACCAGTGATTCGGACAGGGGACAGCCCCAGCATTTT. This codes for CATSDSDRGQPQHF.

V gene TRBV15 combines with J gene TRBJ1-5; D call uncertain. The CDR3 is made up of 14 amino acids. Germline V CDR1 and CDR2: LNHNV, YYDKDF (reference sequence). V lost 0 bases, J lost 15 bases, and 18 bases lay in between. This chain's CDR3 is CATSREYPFHSGHF. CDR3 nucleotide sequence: TGTGCCACCAGCAGAGAATACCCTTTCCATTCGGGGCATTTT.

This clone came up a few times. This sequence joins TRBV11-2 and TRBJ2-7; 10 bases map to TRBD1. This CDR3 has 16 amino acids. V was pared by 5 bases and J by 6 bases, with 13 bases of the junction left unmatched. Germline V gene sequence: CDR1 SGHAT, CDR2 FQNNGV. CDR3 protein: CASSVPTGQGYREQYF. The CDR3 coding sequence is TGTGCCAGCAGCGTACCTACGGGACAGGGGTATCGCGAGCAGTACTTC.

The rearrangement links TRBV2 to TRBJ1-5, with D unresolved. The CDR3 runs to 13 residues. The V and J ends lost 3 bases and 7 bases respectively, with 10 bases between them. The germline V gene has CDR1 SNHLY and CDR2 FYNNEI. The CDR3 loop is CASSDPLEQPQHF. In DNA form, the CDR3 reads TGTGCCAGCAGTGATCCCTTGGAGCAGCCCCAGCATTTT. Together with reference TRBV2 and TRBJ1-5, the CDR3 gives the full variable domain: EPEVTQTPSHQVTQMGQEVILRCVPISNHLYFYWYRQILGQKVEFLVSFYNNEISEKSEIFDDQFSVERPDGSNFTLKIRSTKLEDSAMYFCASSDPLEQPQHFGDGTRLSIL.

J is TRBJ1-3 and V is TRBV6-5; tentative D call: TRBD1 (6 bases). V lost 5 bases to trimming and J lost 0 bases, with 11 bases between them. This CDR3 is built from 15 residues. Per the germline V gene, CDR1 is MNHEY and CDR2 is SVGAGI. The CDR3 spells CASSPQGISGNTIYF. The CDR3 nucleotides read TGTGCCAGCAGTCCACAGGGAATCTCTGGAAACACCATATATTTT.

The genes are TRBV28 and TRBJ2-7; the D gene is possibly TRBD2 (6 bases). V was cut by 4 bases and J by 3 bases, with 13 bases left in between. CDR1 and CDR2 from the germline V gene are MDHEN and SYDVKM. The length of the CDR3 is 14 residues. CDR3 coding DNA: TGTGCCAGCAGTTCGCGACTAGGATACTACGAGCAGTACTTC. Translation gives CASSSRLGYYEQYF.

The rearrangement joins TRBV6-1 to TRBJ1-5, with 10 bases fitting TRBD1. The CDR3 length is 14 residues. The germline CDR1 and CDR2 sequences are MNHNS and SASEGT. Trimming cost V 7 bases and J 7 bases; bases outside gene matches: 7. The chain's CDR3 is CASTVGQGGQPQHF. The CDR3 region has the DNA TGTGCCAGCACCGTAGGACAGGGGGGGCAGCCCCAGCATTTT.

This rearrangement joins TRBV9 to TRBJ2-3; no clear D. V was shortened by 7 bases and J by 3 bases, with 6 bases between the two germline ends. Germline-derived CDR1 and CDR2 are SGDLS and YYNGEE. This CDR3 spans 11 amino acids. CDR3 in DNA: TGTGCCAGCGGGCTAACAGATACGCAGTATTTT. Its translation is CASGLTDTQYF.

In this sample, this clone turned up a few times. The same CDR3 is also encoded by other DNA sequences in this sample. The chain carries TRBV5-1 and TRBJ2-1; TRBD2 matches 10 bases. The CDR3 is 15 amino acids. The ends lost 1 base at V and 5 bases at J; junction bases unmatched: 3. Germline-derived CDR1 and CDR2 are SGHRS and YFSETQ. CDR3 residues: CASSLRLAGDNEQFF. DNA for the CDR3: TGCGCCAGCAGCTTGCGGCTAGCGGGAGACAATGAGCAGTTCTTC. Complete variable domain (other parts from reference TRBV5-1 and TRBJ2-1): KAGVTQTPRYLIKTRGQQVTLSCSPISGHRSVSWYQQTPGQGLQFLFEYFSETQRNKGNFPGRFSGRQFSNSRSEMNVSTLELGDSALYLCASSLRLAGDNEQFFGPGTRLTVL.

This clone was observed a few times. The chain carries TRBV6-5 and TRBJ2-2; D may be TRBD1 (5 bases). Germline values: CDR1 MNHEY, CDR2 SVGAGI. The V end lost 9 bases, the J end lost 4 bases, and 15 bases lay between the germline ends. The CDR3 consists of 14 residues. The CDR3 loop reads CASKAGWGTGELFF. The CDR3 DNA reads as TGTGCCAGTAAGGCAGGGTGGGGCACCGGGGAGCTGTTTTTT.

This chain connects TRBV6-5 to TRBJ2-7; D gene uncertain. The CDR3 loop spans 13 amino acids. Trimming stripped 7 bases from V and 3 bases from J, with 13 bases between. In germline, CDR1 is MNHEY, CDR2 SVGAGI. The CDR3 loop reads CASKQTMGYEQYF. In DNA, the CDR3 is TGTGCCAGCAAACAGACCATGGGCTACGAGCAGTACTTC.

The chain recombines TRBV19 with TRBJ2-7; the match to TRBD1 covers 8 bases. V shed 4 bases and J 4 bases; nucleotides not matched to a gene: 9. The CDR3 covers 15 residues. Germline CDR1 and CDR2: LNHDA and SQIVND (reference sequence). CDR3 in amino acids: CASSTGQGDWYEQYF. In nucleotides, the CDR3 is TGTGCCAGTAGTACTGGACAGGGTGACTGGTACGAGCAGTACTTC. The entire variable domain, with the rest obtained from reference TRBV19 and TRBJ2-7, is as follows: DGGITQSPKYLFRKEGQNVTLSCEQNLNHDAMYWYRQDPGQGLRLIYYSQIVNDFQKGDIAEGYSVSREKKESFPLTVTSAQKNPTAFYLCASSTGQGDWYEQYFGPGTRLTVT.

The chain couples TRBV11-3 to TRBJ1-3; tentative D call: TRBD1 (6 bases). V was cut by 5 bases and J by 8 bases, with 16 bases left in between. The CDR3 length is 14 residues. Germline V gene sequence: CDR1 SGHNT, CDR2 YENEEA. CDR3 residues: CASSPGGTTHTIYF. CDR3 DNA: TGTGCCAGCAGCCCGGGAGGGACAACGCACACCATATATTTT.

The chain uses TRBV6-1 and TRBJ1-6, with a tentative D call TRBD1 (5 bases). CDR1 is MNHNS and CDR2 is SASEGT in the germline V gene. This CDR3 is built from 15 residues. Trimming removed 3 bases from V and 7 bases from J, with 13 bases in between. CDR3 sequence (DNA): TGTGCCAGCAGTGACCAGGGTGGGTGGAATTCACCCCTCCACTTT. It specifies CASSDQGGWNSPLHF.

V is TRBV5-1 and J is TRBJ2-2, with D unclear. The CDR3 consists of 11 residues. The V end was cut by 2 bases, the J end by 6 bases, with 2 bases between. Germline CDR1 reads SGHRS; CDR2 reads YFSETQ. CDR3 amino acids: CASSFSGELFF. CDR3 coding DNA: TGCGCCAGCAGCTTCTCCGGGGAGCTGTTTTTT.

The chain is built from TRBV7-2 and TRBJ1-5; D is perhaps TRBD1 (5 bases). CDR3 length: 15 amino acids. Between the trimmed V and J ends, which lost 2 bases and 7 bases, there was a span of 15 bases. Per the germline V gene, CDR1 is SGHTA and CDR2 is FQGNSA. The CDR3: CASSLSGAGGQPQHF. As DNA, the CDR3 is TGTGCCAGCAGCTTATCCGGGGCGGGAGGGCAGCCCCAGCATTTT.

The CDR3 DNA reads as TGTGCCAGCTATAGACTAGCCGTAAAAGCCTACGAGCAGTACTTC. Encoded protein: CASYRLAVKAYEQYF. This chain uses TRBV5-6 with TRBJ2-7, with 7 bases aligning to TRBD2. The V gene's germline CDR1 is SGHDT and CDR2 YYEEEE. V shed 7 bases, J shed 2 bases, and the junction held 12 bases outside the gene matches. The CDR3 is 15 residues long. Together with reference TRBV5-6 and TRBJ2-7, the CDR3 gives the full variable domain: DAGVTQSPTHLIKTRGQQVTLRCSPKSGHDTVSWYQQALGQGPQFIFQYYEEEERQRGNFPDRFSGHQFPNYSSELNVNALLLGDSALYLCASYRLAVKAYEQYFGPGTRLTVT.

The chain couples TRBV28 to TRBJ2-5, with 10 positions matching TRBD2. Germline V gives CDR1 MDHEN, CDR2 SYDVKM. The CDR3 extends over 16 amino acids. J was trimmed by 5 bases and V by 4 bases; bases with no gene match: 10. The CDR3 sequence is CASSSTSGALRETQYF. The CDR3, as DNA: TGTGCCAGCAGTTCAACTAGCGGGGCCCTCCGGGAGACCCAGTACTTC.

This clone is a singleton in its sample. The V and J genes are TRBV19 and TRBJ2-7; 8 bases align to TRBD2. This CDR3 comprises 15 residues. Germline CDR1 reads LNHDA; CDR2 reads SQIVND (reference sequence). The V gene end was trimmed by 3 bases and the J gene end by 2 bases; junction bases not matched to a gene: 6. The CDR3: CASSIQAGVPYEQYF. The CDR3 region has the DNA TGTGCCAGTAGTATTCAAGCGGGAGTCCCCTACGAGCAGTACTTC.

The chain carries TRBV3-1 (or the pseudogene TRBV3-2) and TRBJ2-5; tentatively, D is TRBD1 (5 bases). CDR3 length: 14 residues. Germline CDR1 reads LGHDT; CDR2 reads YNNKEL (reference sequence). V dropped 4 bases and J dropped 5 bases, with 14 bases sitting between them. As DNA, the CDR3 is TGTGCCAGCAGCCCGAAGGCAGGGTGGGAGACCCAGTACTTC. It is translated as CASSPKAGWETQYF.

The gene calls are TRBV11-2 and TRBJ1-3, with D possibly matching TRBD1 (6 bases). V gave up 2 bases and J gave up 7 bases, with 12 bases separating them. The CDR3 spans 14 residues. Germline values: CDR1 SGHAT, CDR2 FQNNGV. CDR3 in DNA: TGTGCCAGCAGCTTATCGTCAGGGGTGAACACCATATATTTT. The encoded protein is CASSLSSGVNTIYF. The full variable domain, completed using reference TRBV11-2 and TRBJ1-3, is EAGVAQSPRYKIIEKRQSVAFWCNPISGHATLYWYQQILGQGPKLLIQFQNNGVVDDSQLPKDRFSAERLKGVDSTLKIQPAKLEDSAVYLCASSLSSGVNTIYFGEGSWLTVV.

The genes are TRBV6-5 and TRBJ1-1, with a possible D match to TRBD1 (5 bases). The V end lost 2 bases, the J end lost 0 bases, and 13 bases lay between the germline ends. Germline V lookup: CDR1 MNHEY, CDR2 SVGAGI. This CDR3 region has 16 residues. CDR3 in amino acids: CASSYGAGMMNTEAFF. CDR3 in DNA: TGTGCCAGCAGTTACGGGGCAGGGATGATGAACACTGAAGCTTTCTTT.

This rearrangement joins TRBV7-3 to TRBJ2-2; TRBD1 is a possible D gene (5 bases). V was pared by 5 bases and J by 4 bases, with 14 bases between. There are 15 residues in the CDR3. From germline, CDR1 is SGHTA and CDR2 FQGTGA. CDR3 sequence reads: CASSPIGATTGELFF. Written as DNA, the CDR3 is TGTGCCAGCAGCCCAATAGGGGCCACCACCGGGGAGCTGTTTTTT.

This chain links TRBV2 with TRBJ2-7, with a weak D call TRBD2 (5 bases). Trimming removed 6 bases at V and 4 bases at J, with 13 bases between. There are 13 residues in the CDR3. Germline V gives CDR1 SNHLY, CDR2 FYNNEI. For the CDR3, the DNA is TGTGCCAGCAGCGGGGTAGGGAAGTACGAGCAGTACTTC. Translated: CASSGVGKYEQYF.

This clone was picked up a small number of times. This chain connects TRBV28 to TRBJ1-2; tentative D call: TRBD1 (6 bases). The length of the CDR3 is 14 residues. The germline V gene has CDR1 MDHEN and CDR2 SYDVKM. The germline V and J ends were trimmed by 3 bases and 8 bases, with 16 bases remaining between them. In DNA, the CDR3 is TGTGCCAGCAGTTTCGGGGGGGACAACTTAGGCTACACCTTC. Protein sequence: CASSFGGDNLGYTF.

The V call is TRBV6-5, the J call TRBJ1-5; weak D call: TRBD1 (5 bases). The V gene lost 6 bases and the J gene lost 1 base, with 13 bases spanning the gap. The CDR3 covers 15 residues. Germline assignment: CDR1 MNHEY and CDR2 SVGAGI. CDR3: CASSGGVSSNQPQHF. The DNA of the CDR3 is TGTGCCAGCAGCGGGGGGGTCTCGAGCAATCAGCCCCAGCATTTT.

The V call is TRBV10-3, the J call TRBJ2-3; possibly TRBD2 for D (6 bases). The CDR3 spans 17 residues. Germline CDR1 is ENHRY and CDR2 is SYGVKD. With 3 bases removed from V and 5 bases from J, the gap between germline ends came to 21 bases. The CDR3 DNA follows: TGTGCCATCAGTGACAATTCGGGGGACTCGACCTTAGATACGCAGTATTTT. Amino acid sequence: CAISDNSGDSTLDTQYF.

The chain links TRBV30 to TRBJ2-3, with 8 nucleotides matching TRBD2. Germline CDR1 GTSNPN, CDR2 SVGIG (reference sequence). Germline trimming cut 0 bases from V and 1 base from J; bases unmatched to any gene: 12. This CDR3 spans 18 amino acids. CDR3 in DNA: TGTGCCTGGAGTGTCCCTCTATCGCGGCGGGAGGGCACAGATACGCAGTATTTT. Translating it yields CAWSVPLSRREGTDTQYF.

CDR3 nucleotide sequence: TGCGCCAGCAGCTTGGGCGGGACAGACAGCACCGGGGAGCTGTTTTTT. Translation: CASSLGGTDSTGELFF. V usage is TRBV5-1 and J usage is TRBJ2-2, with a weak D call TRBD1 (7 bases). Trimming cost V 0 bases and J 4 bases, with 13 bases left between them. Germline V gene data show CDR1 as SGHRS and CDR2 as YFSETQ. CDR3 length equals 16 residues.

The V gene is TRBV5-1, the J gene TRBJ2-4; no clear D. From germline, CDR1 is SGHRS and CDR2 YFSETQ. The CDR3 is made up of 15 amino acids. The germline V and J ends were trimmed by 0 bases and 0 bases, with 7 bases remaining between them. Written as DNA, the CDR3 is TGCGCCAGCAGCTTGGATCTACTAGCCAAAAACATTCAGTACTTC. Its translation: CASSLDLLAKNIQYF.